The 29 T cell receptor beta chains in this list originate from one sample, sequenced in a study of beta chain features in type 1 diabetes. Investigators reverse transcribed all isolated RNA, so they sequenced expressed TCRB transcripts. Profiled with immunoSEQ multiplex PCR; TCRdb holds only in-frame clones, not every one. The sample yields under 250,000 clones, approximately 14% seen once. Material: naive CD4+ T cells from blood. The receptor set was obtained from a woman aged 40 to 55 in good health.

This clone has only a few counts. This chain joins TRBV18 and TRBJ1-2, with 8 bases identical to TRBD1. Trimming took 6 bases from V and 1 from J; bases not matched to a gene: 4. The CDR3 covers 14 residues. Per germline, CDR1 KGHSH and CDR2 LQKENI. As DNA, the CDR3 is TGTGCCAGCTCTTCCGACAGGGGTAACTATGGCTACACCTTC. Translation: CASSSDRGNYGYTF. Full variable domain (rest looked up from reference TRBV18 and TRBJ1-2): NAGVMQNPRHLVRRRGQEARLRCSPMKGHSHVYWYRQLPEEGLKFMVYLQKENIIDESGMPKERFSAEFPKEGPSILRIQQVVRGDSAAYFCASSSDRGNYGYTFGSGTRLTVV.

The chain recombines TRBV19 with TRBJ2-3, with D maybe TRBD2 (6 bases). Germline loops: CDR1 LNHDA, CDR2 SQIVND (reference sequence). The CDR3 covers 15 residues. V was cut by 6 bases and J by 3 bases, with 16 bases left in between. This chain's CDR3 is CASREGTRGTDTQYF. The CDR3 bases are TGTGCCAGTAGGGAGGGCACGAGAGGAACAGATACGCAGTATTTT.

This clone occurred a few times. The chain combines TRBV27 with TRBJ2-7; 7 bases fit TRBD1. Germline V gives CDR1 MNHEY, CDR2 SMNVEV (reference sequence). The CDR3 sequence is 16 residues long. V trimming: 6 bases; J trimming: 0 bases; junction bases outside the gene matches: 11. The CDR3 loop reads CASRLTGTESSYEQYF. Written as DNA, the CDR3 is TGTGCCAGCAGACTCACCGGGACAGAAAGCTCCTACGAGCAGTACTTC.

This clone has more than one count but fewer than ten. The gene calls are TRBV5-4 and TRBJ1-1; D is unclear. The CDR3 is 15 residues long. V lost 4 bases to trimming and J lost 2 bases, with 15 bases between them. Germline CDR1 is SGHNT and CDR2 is YYREEE (reference sequence). The CDR3 coding sequence is TGTGCCAGCAGCGCGCCCTATGGTGAAAACACTGAAGCTTTCTTT. This gives the protein CASSAPYGENTEAFF.

The J gene is TRBJ2-3, the V gene TRBV19; TRBD2 matches 7 bases. With 10 bases clipped from V and 2 bases from J, the junction kept 15 bases outside the gene matches. The V gene's germline CDR1 is LNHDA and CDR2 SQIVND (reference sequence). The CDR3 runs to 16 residues. CDR3 in amino acids: CATRTTSDLYTDTQYF. The CDR3 DNA reads TGTGCCACCCGGACAACTAGCGACCTTTACACAGATACGCAGTATTTT.

The sample holds a few counts of this clone. In nucleotides, the CDR3 is TGTGCCAGCAGTGCGCAACAGGGGGCAAATACTGAAGCTTTCTTT. Residues: CASSAQQGANTEAFF. This chain uses TRBV6-5 with TRBJ1-1; 9 nucleotides agree with TRBD1. CDR3 length: 15 amino acids. V was pared by 5 bases and J by 5 bases, with 9 bases of the junction left unmatched. Germline lookup yields CDR1 MNHEY and CDR2 SVGAGI.

This clone occurred a few times. The chain joins TRBV6-4 to TRBJ1-5, with a tentative D call TRBD1 (6 bases). The germline V and J ends were trimmed by 3 bases and 6 bases, with 12 bases remaining between them. The V gene's germline CDR1 is MRHNA and CDR2 SNTAGT. CDR3 length equals 14 residues. The CDR3, as DNA: TGTGCCAGCAGTGAACAGGGCGGCGGTCAGCCCCAGCATTTT. Translation gives CASSEQGGGQPQHF.

The chain is built from TRBV25-1 and TRBJ2-1; 8 bases are shared with TRBD1. CDR1 and CDR2 from the germline V gene are MGHDK and SYGVNS. The CDR3 sequence is 15 residues long. The V and J ends lost 1 base and 5 bases, in that order; junction bases with no gene match: 4. Here the CDR3 DNA reads TGTGCCAGCAGTGAATTTGGACAGGGAAACAATGAGCAGTTCTTC. It specifies CASSEFGQGNNEQFF.

This clone was detected only a few times. The chain uses TRBV15 and TRBJ2-7; 8 bases map to TRBD2. The V gene end was trimmed by 3 bases and the J gene end by 2 bases; junction bases not matched to a gene: 6. This CDR3 has 15 amino acids. Germline V lookup: CDR1 LNHNV, CDR2 YYDKDF (reference sequence). CDR3 amino acids: CATSSLGTSPYEQYF. The CDR3 DNA sequence: TGTGCCACCAGCAGTCTGGGGACTAGTCCCTACGAGCAGTACTTC.

The sample holds a few counts of this clone. The genes are TRBV10-1 and TRBJ2-4, with 10 bases fitting TRBD2. Germline V gene lookup returns CDR1 WNHNN and CDR2 SYGVQD (reference sequence). J lost 7 bases, V lost 0 bases, and 6 bases had no gene match. The CDR3 runs 16 residues. The CDR3 sequence: CASSESERGGRNIQYF. The CDR3 DNA is TGCGCCAGCAGTGAGTCTGAGCGGGGGGGAAGGAACATTCAGTACTTC.

This clone has more than one count but fewer than ten. This sequence joins TRBV5-1 and TRBJ2-5, with 7 bases matching TRBD2. The CDR3 spans 15 residues. The V gene end was trimmed by 7 bases and the J gene end by 5 bases; junction bases not matched to a gene: 14. Germline CDR1 SGHRS, CDR2 YFSETQ. The chain's CDR3 is CASGRGELRQETQYF. CDR3 nucleotide sequence: TGCGCCAGCGGCCGGGGGGAGCTTCGACAGGAGACCCAGTACTTC. Looking up the rest from reference TRBV5-1 and TRBJ2-5 gives the full variable domain: KAGVTQTPRYLIKTRGQQVTLSCSPISGHRSVSWYQQTPGQGLQFLFEYFSETQRNKGNFPGRFSGRQFSNSRSEMNVSTLELGDSALYLCASGRGELRQETQYFGPGTRLLVL.

In its sample, this clone was seen a few times. The chain joins TRBV5-4 to TRBJ2-1; 12 bases fit TRBD2. After removal of 4 bases from V and 6 bases from J, the junction contained 5 bases not matched to a gene. CDR1 SGHNT and CDR2 YYREEE come from the germline V gene (reference sequence). The CDR3 is 15 amino acids. CDR3 sequence: CASSPTSGGTNEQFF. DNA of the CDR3: TGTGCCAGCAGCCCGACTAGCGGGGGAACCAATGAGCAGTTCTTC.

Only a few counts were recorded for this clone. The chain carries TRBV27 and TRBJ1-1; TRBD1 matches 7 bases. There are 13 residues in the CDR3. V lost 6 bases, J lost 7 bases, and 8 bases stayed unmatched. CDR1 is MNHEY, CDR2 SMNVEV, per germline (reference sequence). This CDR3 reads CASRWDSRGEAFF. The CDR3 bases are TGTGCCAGCAGATGGGACAGTCGGGGTGAAGCTTTCTTT.

This clone occurred a few times. V and J are TRBV7-9 and TRBJ1-6; TRBD1 matches 9 bases. Germline CDR1 and CDR2: SEHNR and FQNEAQ (reference sequence). The CDR3 contains 16 residues. J gave up 8 bases and V 5 bases, and 10 bases lay outside the gene matches. This chain's CDR3 is CASSPVGGQGHSPLHF. CDR3 sequence (DNA): TGTGCCAGCAGCCCCGTTGGGGGACAGGGACATTCACCCCTCCACTTT.

This clone was observed a few times. The genes are TRBV7-9 and TRBJ2-7; D uncertain. This CDR3 is built from 16 residues. Germline CDR1 SEHNR, CDR2 FQNEAQ (reference sequence). V was clipped by 5 bases and J by 2 bases, with 19 bases between them. CDR3 sequence: CASSPRLGSLPYEQYF. The CDR3 nucleotides read TGTGCCAGCAGCCCACGCCTGGGTAGCCTTCCCTACGAGCAGTACTTC. Supplemented by reference TRBV7-9 and TRBJ2-7, the full variable domain reads DTGVSQNPRHKITKRGQNVTFRCDPISEHNRLYWYRQTLGQGPEFLTYFQNEAQLEKSRLLSDRFSAERPKGSFSTLEIQRTEQGDSAMYLCASSPRLGSLPYEQYFGPGTRLTVT.

This chain links TRBV9 with TRBJ2-7, with 8 bases lining up with TRBD1. This CDR3 contains 15 residues. J gave up 2 bases and V 0 bases, and 4 bases lay outside the gene matches. CDR1 is SGDLS and CDR2 is YYNGEE in the germline V gene. Here the CDR3 DNA reads TGTGCCAGCAGCGTAGGGACAGGGCTGCCCTACGAGCAGTACTTC. Translated, it gives CASSVGTGLPYEQYF.

The chain links TRBV2 to TRBJ2-2, with unresolved D. Germline CDR1 reads SNHLY; CDR2 reads FYNNEI. Between the trimmed V and J ends, which lost 5 bases and 5 bases, there was a span of 15 bases. The CDR3 spans 15 residues. As DNA, the CDR3 is TGTGCCAGCAGTCGGTTCGAGGTGACGACCGGGGAGCTGTTTTTT. It specifies CASSRFEVTTGELFF.

V gene TRBV5-6 combines with J gene TRBJ1-2, with 7 bases lining up with TRBD1. Germline values: CDR1 SGHDT, CDR2 YYEEEE. The CDR3 covers 14 residues. V shed 3 bases, J shed 5 bases, and the junction held 7 bases outside the gene matches. Here the CDR3 reads CASSWGQREYGYTF. The CDR3, as DNA: TGTGCCAGCAGCTGGGGACAGAGGGAGTATGGCTACACCTTC. Drawing the rest from reference TRBV5-6 and TRBJ1-2, the complete variable domain is DAGVTQSPTHLIKTRGQQVTLRCSPKSGHDTVSWYQQALGQGPQFIFQYYEEEERQRGNFPDRFSGHQFPNYSSELNVNALLLGDSALYLCASSWGQREYGYTFGSGTRLTVV.

Concerning this clone itself: The identical CDR3 is also encoded by other nucleotide sequences in the sample. The chain has TRBV18 and TRBJ2-7; 8 bases are shared with TRBD1. After removal of 3 bases from V and 0 bases from J, the junction contained 4 bases not matched to a gene. The CDR3 is 15 residues long. CDR1 and CDR2 (germline): KGHSH, LQKENI. CDR3 in amino acids: CASSPRTGSSYEQYF. CDR3 sequence (DNA): TGTGCCAGCTCACCGCGGACAGGGAGCTCCTACGAGCAGTACTTC.

The table lists this clone with a few counts. The rearrangement links TRBV7-6 to TRBJ1-1, with 8 bases matching TRBD1. Trimming removed 4 bases from V and 7 bases from J; junction bases left unmatched: 8. The germline V gene has CDR1 SGHVS and CDR2 FNYEAQ. CDR3 length equals 14 residues. CDR3 residues: CASSSWQGADEAFF. The CDR3 nucleotides are TGTGCCAGCAGCTCCTGGCAGGGGGCGGATGAAGCTTTCTTT.

The CDR3 bases are TGTGCCACCAGCAGAGAAGGGGGGGCCTCCAAAAACATTCAGTACTTC. Translation gives CATSREGGASKNIQYF. The V call is TRBV15, the J call TRBJ2-4, with D maybe TRBD2 (7 bases). V lost 0 bases and J lost 2, with 11 bases in between. The CDR3 consists of 16 residues. Germline V gives CDR1 LNHNV, CDR2 YYDKDF (reference sequence).

The chain employs TRBV7-9 and TRBJ1-5, with D possibly matching TRBD1 (5 bases). The CDR3 is 16 residues long. CDR1 and CDR2 from the germline V gene are SEHNR and FQNEAQ (reference sequence). The V end lost 4 bases, the J end lost 2 bases, and 15 bases lay between the germline ends. The CDR3 protein is CASSSSFDSGNQPQHF. DNA for the CDR3: TGTGCCAGCAGCTCCTCGTTTGACAGCGGCAATCAGCCCCAGCATTTT.

The chain is built from TRBV2 and TRBJ1-1, with 8 nucleotides matching TRBD1. V lost 1 base and J lost 12; bases outside the gene matches: 13. This CDR3 has 15 residues. Per the germline V gene, CDR1 is SNHLY and CDR2 is FYNNEI. The CDR3 coding sequence is TGTGCCAGCAGTGAAGGGTCAGGGGGCGGGTTTGGTACTTTCTTT. It is translated as CASSEGSGGGFGTFF.

The genes are TRBV5-1 and TRBJ1-2; perhaps TRBD1 as D (6 bases). The CDR3 sequence is 12 residues long. V gave up 4 bases and J gave up 8 bases, with 12 bases separating them. CDR1 is SGHRS and CDR2 is YFSETQ in the germline V gene. This chain's CDR3 is CASSTGQFGYTF. The CDR3 bases are TGCGCCAGCAGCACCGGACAGTTCGGCTACACCTTC.

The rearrangement links TRBV7-6 to TRBJ1-5, with 8 bases matching TRBD1. CDR3 length: 15 residues. Trimming at V came to 5 bases and at J to 2 bases, leaving 5 bases not matched to a gene. Germline V lookup: CDR1 SGHVS, CDR2 FNYEAQ. The CDR3 sequence is CASSIQGGGNQPQHF. The CDR3, as DNA: TGTGCCAGCAGCATACAGGGGGGGGGCAATCAGCCCCAGCATTTT. The entire variable domain, with the rest obtained from reference TRBV7-6 and TRBJ1-5, is as follows: GAGVSQSPRYKVTKRGQDVALRCDPISGHVSLYWYRQALGQGPEFLTYFNYEAQQDKSGLPNDRFSAERPEGSISTLTIQRTEQRDSAMYRCASSIQGGGNQPQHFGDGTRLSIL.

This clone appeared a single time. The rearrangement joins TRBV7-7 to TRBJ2-6; D ambiguous. The CDR3 extends over 13 amino acids. V gave up 5 bases and J gave up 1 base, with 3 bases separating them. Per germline, CDR1 SSHAT and CDR2 FNYEAQ (reference sequence). CDR3 coding DNA: TGTGCCAGCAGCCAGTCTGGGGCCAACGTCCTGACTTTC. Residues: CASSQSGANVLTF.

This clone was found a few times. The chain couples TRBV28 to TRBJ2-1; possible D gene TRBD2, 6 bases. V shed 2 bases and J shed 1 base, with 9 bases lying between them. CDR3 size: 15 residues. CDR1 is MDHEN and CDR2 is SYDVKM in the germline V gene. As DNA, the CDR3 is TGTGCCAGCAGTTTAGGAGGGGCTTCCTACAATGAGCAGTTCTTC. It encodes CASSLGGASYNEQFF.

The V gene is TRBV7-2, the J gene TRBJ2-5; unclear D gene. Germline CDR1 SGHTA, CDR2 FQGNSA. The CDR3 has 13 amino acids. Deletions cut 3 bases from V and 5 bases from J, with 10 bases between. This chain's CDR3 is CASSFNSMETQYF. The CDR3 region has the DNA TGTGCCAGCAGCTTTAACAGTATGGAGACCCAGTACTTC.

The chain carries TRBV19 and TRBJ1-1; 9 bases line up with TRBD1. This CDR3 is 14 amino acids long. Germline values: CDR1 LNHDA, CDR2 SQIVND (reference sequence). The junction had 6 bases not matched to a gene; V was cut back by 7 bases and J by 3 bases. CDR3 DNA sequence: TGTGCCAGTACCCGACAGGGGGACTACACTGAAGCTTTCTTT. This translates into CASTRQGDYTEAFF.